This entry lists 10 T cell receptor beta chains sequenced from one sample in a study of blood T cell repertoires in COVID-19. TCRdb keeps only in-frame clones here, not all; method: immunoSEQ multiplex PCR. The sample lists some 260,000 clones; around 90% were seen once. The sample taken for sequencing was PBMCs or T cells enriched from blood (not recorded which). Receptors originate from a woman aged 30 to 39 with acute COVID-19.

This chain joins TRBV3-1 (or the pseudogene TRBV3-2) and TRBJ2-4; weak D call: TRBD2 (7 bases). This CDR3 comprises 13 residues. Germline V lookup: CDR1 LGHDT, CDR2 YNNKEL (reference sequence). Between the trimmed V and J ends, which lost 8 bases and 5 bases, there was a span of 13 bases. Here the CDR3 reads CASAGGPENIQYF. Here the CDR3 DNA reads TGTGCCAGCGCCGGGGGGCCAGAAAACATTCAGTACTTC.

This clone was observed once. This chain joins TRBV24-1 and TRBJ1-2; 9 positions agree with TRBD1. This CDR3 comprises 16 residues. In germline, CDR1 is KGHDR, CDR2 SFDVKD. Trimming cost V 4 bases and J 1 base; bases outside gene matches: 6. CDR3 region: CATSEGTGLFNYGYTF. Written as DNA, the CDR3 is TGTGCCACCAGTGAGGGGACAGGGTTATTTAACTATGGCTACACCTTC.

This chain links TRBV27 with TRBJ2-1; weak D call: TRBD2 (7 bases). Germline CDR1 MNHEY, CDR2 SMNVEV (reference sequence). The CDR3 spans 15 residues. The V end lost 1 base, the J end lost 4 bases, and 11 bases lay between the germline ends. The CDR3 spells CASSLWGGPYNEQFF. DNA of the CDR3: TGTGCCAGCAGTTTATGGGGGGGGCCATACAATGAGCAGTTCTTC.

The CDR3 loop reads CASSSASGFHEQYF. The CDR3 DNA is TGTGCCAGCAGTTCTGCTAGCGGGTTCCACGAGCAGTACTTC. The chain has TRBV28 and TRBJ2-7; 8 bases agree with TRBD2. CDR3 length: 14 amino acids. With V trimmed by 4 bases and J by 5 bases, 7 bases remained unmatched. Germline V gene data show CDR1 as MDHEN and CDR2 as SYDVKM.

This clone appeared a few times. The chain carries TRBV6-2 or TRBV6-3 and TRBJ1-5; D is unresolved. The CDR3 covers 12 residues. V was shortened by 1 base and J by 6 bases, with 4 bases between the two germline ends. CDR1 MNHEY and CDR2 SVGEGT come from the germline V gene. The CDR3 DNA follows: TGTGCCAGCAGTTACTACGGTCAGCCCCAGCATTTT. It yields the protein CASSYYGQPQHF.

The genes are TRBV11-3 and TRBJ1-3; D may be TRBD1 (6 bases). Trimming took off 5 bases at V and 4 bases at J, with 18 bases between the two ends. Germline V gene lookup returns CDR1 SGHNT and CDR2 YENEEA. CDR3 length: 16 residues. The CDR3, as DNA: TGTGCCAGCAGCGGAACAGGACAGCCAGGAGGAAACACCATATATTTT. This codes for CASSGTGQPGGNTIYF.

The CDR3 spells CASSVRDKRYYEQYF. The CDR3 DNA reads TGTGCCAGCAGTGTCCGGGACAAGCGCTACTACGAGCAGTACTTC. J is TRBJ2-7 and V is TRBV27; TRBD1 is a possible D gene (6 bases). Per the germline V gene, CDR1 is MNHEY and CDR2 is SMNVEV (reference sequence). This CDR3 is 15 amino acids long. With 5 bases removed from V and 3 bases from J, the gap between germline ends came to 17 bases.

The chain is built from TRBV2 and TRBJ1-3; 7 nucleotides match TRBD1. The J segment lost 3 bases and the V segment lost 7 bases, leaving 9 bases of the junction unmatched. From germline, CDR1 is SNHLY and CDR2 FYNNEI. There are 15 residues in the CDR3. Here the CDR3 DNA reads TGTGCCAGCACCGAATCAGCAGGGGGTGGAAACACCATATATTTT. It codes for CASTESAGGGNTIYF. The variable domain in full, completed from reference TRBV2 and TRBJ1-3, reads EPEVTQTPSHQVTQMGQEVILRCVPISNHLYFYWYRQILGQKVEFLVSFYNNEISEKSEIFDDQFSVERPDGSNFTLKIRSTKLEDSAMYFCASTESAGGGNTIYFGEGSWLTVV.

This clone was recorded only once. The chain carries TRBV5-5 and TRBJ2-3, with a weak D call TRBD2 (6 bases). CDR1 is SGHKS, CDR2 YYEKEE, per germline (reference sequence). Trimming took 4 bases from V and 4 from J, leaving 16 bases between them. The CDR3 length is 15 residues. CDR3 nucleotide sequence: TGTGCCAGCAGCCCGGACTACGCGAGGGCAGATACGCAGTATTTT. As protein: CASSPDYARADTQYF. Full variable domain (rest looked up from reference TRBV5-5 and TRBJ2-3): DAGVTQSPTHLIKTRGQQVTLRCSPISGHKSVSWYQQVLGQGPQFIFQYYEKEERGRGNFPDRFSARQFPNYSSELNVNALLLGDSALYLCASSPDYARADTQYFGPGTRLTVL.

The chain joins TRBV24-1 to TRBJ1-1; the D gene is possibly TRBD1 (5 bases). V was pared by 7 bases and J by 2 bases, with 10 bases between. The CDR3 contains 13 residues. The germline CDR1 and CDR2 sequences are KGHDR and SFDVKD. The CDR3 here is CATSDSLNTEAFF. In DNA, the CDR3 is TGTGCCACCAGCGACAGTCTAAACACTGAAGCTTTCTTT.